What follows are 11 T cell receptor beta chains derived from one specimen sequenced in a study of T-cell reconstitution after alpha-beta-depleted transplantation in children (dated by TCRdb to 2016 to 2017). Read against the paper, the sample's treatment or condition label means: allogeneic hematopoietic cell transplantation with graft depleted of TCRalphabeta T cells and CD19 B cells. The library was built by means of PCR. The run used an Illumina HiSeq 2500. To normalize quantification of the TCRbeta repertoire, the TCR libraries were built with molecular barcoding that relied on unique molecular identifiers. Clones were called with MiXCR by TCRdb after fastp trimmed the public reads at Q25, and only in-frame beta chains were retained. Merged by CDR3 protein, the rows form single entries marked with the most common genes and DNA. For this sample there are around 500,000 distinct CDR3 sequences; 23% appear just once. The ten largest clones add up to 13% to 15% of the sample.

Sequencing used PBMCs, mostly from graft donor cells, obtained 360 days after TCRalphabeta/CD19-depleted stem cell transplant. These TCRs come from a boy in the first two years of life who had a stem cell transplant for acute myeloid leukemia, so the T cells may come from the graft donor.

J is TRBJ2-3 and V is TRBV6-1; TRBD1 matches 10 bases. From germline, CDR1 is MNHNS and CDR2 SASEGT. V trimming: 6 bases; J trimming: 4 bases; junction bases outside the gene matches: 7. CDR3 size: 15 residues. For the CDR3, the DNA is TGTGCCAGCAGCAAACGGGACAGGGGTGCAGATACGCAGTATTTT. It is translated as CASSKRDRGADTQYF.

This chain connects TRBV20-1 to TRBJ2-1; 12 bases are a match to TRBD2. This CDR3 contains 19 residues. V lost 3 bases to trimming and J lost 5 bases; unmatched junction nucleotides: 17. In germline, CDR1 is DFQATT, CDR2 SNEGSKA (reference sequence). In DNA form, the CDR3 reads TGCAGTGCTAGCGGGCTAGCGGGGGGGGCTACCCAGAGTGACAATGAGCAGTTCTTC. It yields the protein CSASGLAGGATQSDNEQFF.

This clonotype showed up many times. CDR3 amino acids: CSVLRQTPQETQYF. The CDR3 DNA reads TGCAGCGTTCTCAGACAAACACCTCAAGAGACCCAGTACTTC. The chain links TRBV29-1 to TRBJ2-5, with D unclear. Germline CDR1 reads SQVTM; CDR2 reads ANQGSEA. The CDR3 sequence is 14 residues long. Trimming took 5 bases from V and 2 from J, leaving 15 bases between them.

The rearrangement joins TRBV6-1 to TRBJ1-1; no clear D. The CDR3 consists of 15 residues. Germline V gene sequence: CDR1 MNHNS, CDR2 SASEGT. V was clipped by 5 bases and J by 1 base, with 14 bases between them. CDR3 region: CASSRPSLENTEAFF. In DNA, the CDR3 is TGTGCCAGCAGTCGCCCGTCGCTGGAGAACACTGAAGCTTTCTTT.

This clonotype was picked up a small number of times. The chain has TRBV20-1 and TRBJ2-3; 12 nucleotides line up with TRBD2. CDR1 and CDR2 from the germline V gene are DFQATT and SNEGSKA (reference sequence). J was trimmed by 5 bases and V by 5 bases; bases with no gene match: 14. The CDR3 spans 17 residues. This chain's CDR3 is CSAAPGLAGVLVDTQYF. In DNA form, the CDR3 reads TGCAGTGCTGCTCCGGGACTAGCGGGCGTGCTTGTAGATACGCAGTATTTT.

This clonotype was seen many times. This chain links TRBV5-1 with TRBJ2-2; no reliable D call. CDR3 length: 14 amino acids. Germline CDR1 is SGHRS and CDR2 is YFSETQ. The V and J ends lost 5 bases and 0 bases respectively, with 8 bases between them. The CDR3 region has the DNA TGCGCCAGCAGACAGACCGCGAACACCGGGGAGCTGTTTTTT. It specifies CASRQTANTGELFF.

The table lists this clonotype with many counts. The chain employs TRBV20-1 and TRBJ1-1; D might be TRBD1 (5 bases). The CDR3 extends over 15 amino acids. Germline CDR1 is DFQATT and CDR2 is SNEGSKA (reference sequence). V was shortened by 4 bases and J by 0 bases, with 15 bases between the two germline ends. The CDR3 DNA is TGCAGTGCTACCCTCGCCAGACAGATGAACACTGAAGCTTTCTTT. It codes for CSATLARQMNTEAFF.

The sample holds many counts of this clonotype. J is TRBJ2-3 and V is TRBV6-4; D is undetermined. Trimming took off 3 bases at V and 1 base at J, with 8 bases between the two ends. The CDR3 extends over 14 amino acids. The germline gives CDR1 MRHNA, CDR2 SNTAGT. In DNA, the CDR3 is TGTGCCAGCAGTGAGGCGAAAGGCACAGATACGCAGTATTTT. Its translation is CASSEAKGTDTQYF.

This clonotype has only a few counts. The rearrangement joins TRBV20-1 to TRBJ2-1; 8 nucleotides line up with TRBD2. In germline, CDR1 is DFQATT, CDR2 SNEGSKA (reference sequence). The CDR3 covers 15 residues. Germline trimming cut 1 base from V and 5 bases from J; bases unmatched to any gene: 7. This CDR3 reads CSARGGSGGDNEQFF. CDR3 DNA sequence: TGCAGTGCTAGAGGAGGCAGCGGGGGAGACAATGAGCAGTTCTTC.

This rearrangement joins TRBV1 to TRBJ2-7; the table's D gene call, TRBD1, was not cross checked with the DNA. TRBV1 is reported as a pseudogene. CDR3 length: 14 residues. The chain's CDR3 is CTSSQDRQTYEQYV. The CDR3, as DNA: TGCACCAGCAGCCAAGATCGACAGACCTACGAGCAGTACGTC.

The table lists this clonotype with a few counts. The V and J genes are TRBV10-2 and TRBJ1-5, with D perhaps TRBD1 (5 bases). The CDR3 contains 12 residues. V was cut by 3 bases and J by 5 bases, with 5 bases left in between. Germline-derived CDR1 and CDR2 are WSHSY and SAAADI. CDR3 residues: CASSDRDQPQHF. For the CDR3, the DNA is TGCGCCAGCAGTGACAGGGATCAGCCCCAGCATTTT.